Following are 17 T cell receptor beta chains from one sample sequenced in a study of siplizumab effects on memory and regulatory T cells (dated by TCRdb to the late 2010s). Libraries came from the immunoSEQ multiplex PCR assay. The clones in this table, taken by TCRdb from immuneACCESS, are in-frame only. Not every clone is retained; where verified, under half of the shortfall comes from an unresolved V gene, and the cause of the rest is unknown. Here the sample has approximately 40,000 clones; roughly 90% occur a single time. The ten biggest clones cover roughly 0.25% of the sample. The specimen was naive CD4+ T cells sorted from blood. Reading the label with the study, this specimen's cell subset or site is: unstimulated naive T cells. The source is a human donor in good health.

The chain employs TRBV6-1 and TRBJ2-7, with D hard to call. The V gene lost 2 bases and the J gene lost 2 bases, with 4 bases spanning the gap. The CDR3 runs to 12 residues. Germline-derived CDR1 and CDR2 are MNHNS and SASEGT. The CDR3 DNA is TGTGCCAGCAGTGAAACAGCCTACGAGCAGTACTTC. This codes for CASSETAYEQYF.

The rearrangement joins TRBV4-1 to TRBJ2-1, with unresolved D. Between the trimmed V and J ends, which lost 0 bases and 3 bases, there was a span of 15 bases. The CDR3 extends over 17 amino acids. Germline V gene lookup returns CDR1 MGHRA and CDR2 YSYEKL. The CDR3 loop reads CASSQDPPGVLYNEQFF. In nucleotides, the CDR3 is TGCGCCAGCAGCCAAGACCCACCAGGAGTACTCTACAATGAGCAGTTCTTC.

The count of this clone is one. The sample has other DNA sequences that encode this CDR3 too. In DNA, the CDR3 is TGTGCCAGCAGTTACGGAGGGAACACTGAAGCTTTCTTT. Encoded protein: CASSYGGNTEAFF. The chain is built from TRBV6-6 and TRBJ1-1; D not certain. CDR1 MNHNY and CDR2 SVGAGI come from the germline V gene (reference sequence). Trimming cost V 2 bases and J 1 base, with 5 bases left between them. CDR3 length equals 13 residues.

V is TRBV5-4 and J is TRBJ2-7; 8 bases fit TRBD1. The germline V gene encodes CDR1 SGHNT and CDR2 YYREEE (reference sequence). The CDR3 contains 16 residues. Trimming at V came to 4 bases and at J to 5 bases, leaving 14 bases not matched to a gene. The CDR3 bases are TGTGCCAGCAGCCGTTTTCAGGGGGCGCCTGCAAACGAGCAGTACTTC. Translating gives CASSRFQGAPANEQYF.

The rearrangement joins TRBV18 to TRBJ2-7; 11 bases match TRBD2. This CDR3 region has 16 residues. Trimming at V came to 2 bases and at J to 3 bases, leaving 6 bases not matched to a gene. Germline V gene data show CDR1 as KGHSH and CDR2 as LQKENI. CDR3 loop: CASSPSPGTSGYEQYF. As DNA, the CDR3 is TGTGCCAGCTCACCAAGCCCCGGGACTAGCGGCTACGAGCAGTACTTC. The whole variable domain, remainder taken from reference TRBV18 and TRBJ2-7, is NAGVMQNPRHLVRRRGQEARLRCSPMKGHSHVYWYRQLPEEGLKFMVYLQKENIIDESGMPKERFSAEFPKEGPSILRIQQVVRGDSAAYFCASSPSPGTSGYEQYFGPGTRLTVT.

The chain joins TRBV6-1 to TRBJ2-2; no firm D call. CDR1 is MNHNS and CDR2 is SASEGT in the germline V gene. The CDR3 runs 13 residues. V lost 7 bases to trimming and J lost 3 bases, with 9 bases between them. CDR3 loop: CASTGYDTGELFF. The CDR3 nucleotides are TGTGCCAGCACCGGATACGACACCGGGGAGCTGTTTTTT.

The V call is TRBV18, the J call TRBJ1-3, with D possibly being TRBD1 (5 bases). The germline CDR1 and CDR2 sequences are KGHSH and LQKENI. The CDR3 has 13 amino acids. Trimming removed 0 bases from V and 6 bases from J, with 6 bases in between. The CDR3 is CASSPPGENTIYF. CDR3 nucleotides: TGTGCCAGCTCACCACCAGGGGAAAACACCATATATTTT.

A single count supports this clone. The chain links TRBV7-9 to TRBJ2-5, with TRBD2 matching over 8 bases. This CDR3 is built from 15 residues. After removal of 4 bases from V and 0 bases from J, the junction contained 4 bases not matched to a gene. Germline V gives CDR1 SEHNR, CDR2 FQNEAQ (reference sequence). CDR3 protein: CASSSGGGYQETQYF. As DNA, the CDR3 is TGTGCCAGCAGCTCGGGCGGGGGGTACCAAGAGACCCAGTACTTC.

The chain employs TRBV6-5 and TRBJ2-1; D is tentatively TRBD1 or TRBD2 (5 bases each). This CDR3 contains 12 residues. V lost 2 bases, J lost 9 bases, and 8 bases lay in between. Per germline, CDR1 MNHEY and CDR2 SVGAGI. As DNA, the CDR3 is TGTGCCAGCAGTTACGGGACGCTTGAGCAGTTCTTC. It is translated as CASSYGTLEQFF.

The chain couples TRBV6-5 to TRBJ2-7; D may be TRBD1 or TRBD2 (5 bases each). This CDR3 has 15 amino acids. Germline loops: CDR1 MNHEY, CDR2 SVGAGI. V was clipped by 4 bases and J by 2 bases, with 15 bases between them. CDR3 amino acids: CASSLPGGGTYEQYF. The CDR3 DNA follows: TGTGCCAGCAGTTTACCTGGGGGTGGGACCTACGAGCAGTACTTC.

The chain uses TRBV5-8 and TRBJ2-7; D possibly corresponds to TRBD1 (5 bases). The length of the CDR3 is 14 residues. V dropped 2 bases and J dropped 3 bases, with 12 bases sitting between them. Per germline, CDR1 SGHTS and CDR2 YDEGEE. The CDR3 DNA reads TGTGCCAGCAGCTTCTGGACATCGATCTACGAGCAGTACTTC. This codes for CASSFWTSIYEQYF.

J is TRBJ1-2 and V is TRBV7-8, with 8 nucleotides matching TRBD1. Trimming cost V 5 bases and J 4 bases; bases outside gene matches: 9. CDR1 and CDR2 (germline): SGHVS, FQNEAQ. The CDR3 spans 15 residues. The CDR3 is CASSTLGQAIYGYTF. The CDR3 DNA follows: TGTGCCAGCAGCACCTTGGGACAGGCCATCTATGGCTACACCTTC.

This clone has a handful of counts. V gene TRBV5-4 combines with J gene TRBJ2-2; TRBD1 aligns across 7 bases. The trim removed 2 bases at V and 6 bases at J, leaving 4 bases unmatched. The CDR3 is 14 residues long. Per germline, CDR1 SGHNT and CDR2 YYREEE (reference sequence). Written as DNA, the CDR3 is TGTGCCAGCAGCTTTGGAGGACAGGCCGGGGAGCTGTTTTTT. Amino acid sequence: CASSFGGQAGELFF.

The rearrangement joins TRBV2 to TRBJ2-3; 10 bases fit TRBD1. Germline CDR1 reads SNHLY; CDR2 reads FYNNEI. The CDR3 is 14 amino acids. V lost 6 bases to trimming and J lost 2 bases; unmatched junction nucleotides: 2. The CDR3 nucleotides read TGTGCCAGCAGGGACAGGGGGGTCACAGATACGCAGTATTTT. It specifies CASRDRGVTDTQYF.

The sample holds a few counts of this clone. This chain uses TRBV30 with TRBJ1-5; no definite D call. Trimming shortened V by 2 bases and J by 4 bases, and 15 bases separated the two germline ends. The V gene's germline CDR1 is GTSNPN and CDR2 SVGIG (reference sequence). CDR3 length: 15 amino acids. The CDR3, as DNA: TGTGCCTGGAGTCATCCGGGCAGGTGGAATCAGCCCCAGCATTTT. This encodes CAWSHPGRWNQPQHF.

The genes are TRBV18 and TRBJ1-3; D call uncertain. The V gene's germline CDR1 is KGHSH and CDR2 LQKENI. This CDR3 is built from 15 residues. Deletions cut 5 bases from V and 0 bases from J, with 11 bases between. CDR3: CASSKPRYSGNTIYF. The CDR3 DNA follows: TGTGCCAGCTCAAAACCTCGATACTCTGGAAACACCATATATTTT.

The CDR3 sequence: CASSEEPGQQEKLFF. For the CDR3, the DNA is TGTGCCAGCAGTGAAGAGCCGGGACAACAAGAAAAACTGTTTTTT. V gene TRBV6-1 combines with J gene TRBJ1-4; a weak D match, TRBD1 (6 bases). With 1 base removed from V and 8 bases from J, the gap between germline ends came to 14 bases. This CDR3 comprises 15 residues. CDR1 and CDR2 from the germline V gene are MNHNS and SASEGT.